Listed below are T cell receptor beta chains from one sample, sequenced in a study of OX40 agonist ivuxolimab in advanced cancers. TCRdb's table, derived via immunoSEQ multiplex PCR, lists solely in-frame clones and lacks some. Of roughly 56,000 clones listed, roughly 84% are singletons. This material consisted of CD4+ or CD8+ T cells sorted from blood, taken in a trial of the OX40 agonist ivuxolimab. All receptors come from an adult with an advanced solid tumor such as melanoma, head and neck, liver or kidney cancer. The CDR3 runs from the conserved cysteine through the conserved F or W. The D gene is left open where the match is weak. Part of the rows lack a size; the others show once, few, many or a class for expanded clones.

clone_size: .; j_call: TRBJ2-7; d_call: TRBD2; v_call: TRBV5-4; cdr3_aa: CASSLGGTSGRLQQYF; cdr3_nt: TGTGCCAGCAGCTTAGGGGGGACTAGCGGGAGGTTGCAGCAGTACTTC
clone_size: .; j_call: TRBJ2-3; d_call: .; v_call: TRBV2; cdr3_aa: CASSEATGTDTQYF; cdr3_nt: TGTGCCAGCAGTGAAGCAACAGGGACAGATACGCAGTATTTT
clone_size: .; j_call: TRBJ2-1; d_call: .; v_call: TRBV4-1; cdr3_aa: CASSPPGGRGVDEQFF; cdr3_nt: TGCGCCAGCAGCCCACCAGGGGGGCGGGGGGTAGATGAGCAGTTCTTC
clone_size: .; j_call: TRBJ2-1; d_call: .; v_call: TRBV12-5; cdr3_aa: CASGADSSNEQFF; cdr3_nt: TGTGCTAGTGGGGCGGATTCCTCTAATGAGCAGTTCTTC
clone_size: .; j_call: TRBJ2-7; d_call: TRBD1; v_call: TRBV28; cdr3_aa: CASSFGTGTSYEQYF; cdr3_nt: TGTGCCAGCAGTTTCGGGACAGGGACGTCCTACGAGCAGTACTTC
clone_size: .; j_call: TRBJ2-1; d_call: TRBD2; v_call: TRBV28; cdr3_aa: CASSSTSGIYNEQFF; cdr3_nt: TGTGCCAGCAGTTCGACTAGCGGCATATACAATGAGCAGTTCTTC
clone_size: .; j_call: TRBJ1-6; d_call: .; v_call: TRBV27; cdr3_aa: CASTGRPGSYNSPLHF; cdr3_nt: TGTGCCAGCACGGGACGGCCGGGGTCCTATAATTCACCCCTCCACTTT
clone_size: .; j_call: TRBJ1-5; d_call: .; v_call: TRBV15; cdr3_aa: CATSKTGGFSQPQHF; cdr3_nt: TGTGCCACCAGCAAAACTGGCGGTTTTTCTCAGCCCCAGCATTTT
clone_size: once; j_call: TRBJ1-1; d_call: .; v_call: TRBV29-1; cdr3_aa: CSVEAGGQAERWNTEAFF; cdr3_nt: TGCAGCGTTGAAGCCGGAGGGCAGGCCGAGCGTTGGAACACTGAAGCTTTCTTT
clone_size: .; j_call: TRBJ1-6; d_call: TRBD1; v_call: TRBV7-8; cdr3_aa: CASSLFGQGNSPLHF; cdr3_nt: TGTGCCAGCAGCTTATTCGGACAGGGGAATTCACCCCTCCACTTT
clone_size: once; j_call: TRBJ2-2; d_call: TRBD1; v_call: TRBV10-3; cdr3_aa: CAISEGQGSTGELFF; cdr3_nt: TGTGCCATCAGTGAAGGACAGGGTTCCACCGGGGAGCTGTTTTTT
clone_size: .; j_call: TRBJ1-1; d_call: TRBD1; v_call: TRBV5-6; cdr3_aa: CASSLRTGAMNTEAFF; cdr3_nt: TGTGCCAGCAGCTTAAGGACAGGGGCTATGAACACTGAAGCTTTCTTT
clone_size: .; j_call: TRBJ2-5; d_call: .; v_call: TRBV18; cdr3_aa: CASSISSDRKETQYF; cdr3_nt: TGTGCCAGCTCAATCTCTTCCGACAGAAAAGAGACCCAGTACTTC
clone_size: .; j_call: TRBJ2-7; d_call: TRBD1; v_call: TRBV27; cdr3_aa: CASSLRDRGVWYF; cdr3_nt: TGTGCCAGCAGTCTCAGGGACAGGGGGGTTTGGTACTTC
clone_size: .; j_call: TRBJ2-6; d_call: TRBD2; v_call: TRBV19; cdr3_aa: CASSREGSFSGANVLTF; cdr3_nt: TGTGCCAGTAGCAGGGAGGGGTCCTTCTCTGGGGCCAACGTCCTGACTTTC
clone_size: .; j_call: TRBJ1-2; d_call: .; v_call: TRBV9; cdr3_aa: CASSAAVLGYTF; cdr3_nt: TGTGCCAGCAGCGCCGCCGTCCTGGGCTACACCTTC